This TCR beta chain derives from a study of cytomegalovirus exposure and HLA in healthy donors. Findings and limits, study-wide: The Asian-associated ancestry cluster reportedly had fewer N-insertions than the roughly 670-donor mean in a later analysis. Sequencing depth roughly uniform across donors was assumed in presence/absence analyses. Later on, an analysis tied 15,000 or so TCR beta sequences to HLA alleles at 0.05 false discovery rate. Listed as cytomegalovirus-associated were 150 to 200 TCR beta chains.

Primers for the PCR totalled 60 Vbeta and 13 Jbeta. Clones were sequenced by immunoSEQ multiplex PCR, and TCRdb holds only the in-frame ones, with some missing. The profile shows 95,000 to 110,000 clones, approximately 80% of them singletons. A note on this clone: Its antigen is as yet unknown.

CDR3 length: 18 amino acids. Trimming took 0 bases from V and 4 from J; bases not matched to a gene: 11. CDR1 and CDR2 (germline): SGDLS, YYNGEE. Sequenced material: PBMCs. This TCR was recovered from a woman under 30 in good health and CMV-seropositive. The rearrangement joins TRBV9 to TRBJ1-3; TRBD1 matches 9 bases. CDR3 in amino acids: CASSVAPPTGGGGNTIYF. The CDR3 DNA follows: TGTGCCAGCAGCGTAGCCCCTCCGACAGGGGGGGGAGGAAACACCATATATTTT.